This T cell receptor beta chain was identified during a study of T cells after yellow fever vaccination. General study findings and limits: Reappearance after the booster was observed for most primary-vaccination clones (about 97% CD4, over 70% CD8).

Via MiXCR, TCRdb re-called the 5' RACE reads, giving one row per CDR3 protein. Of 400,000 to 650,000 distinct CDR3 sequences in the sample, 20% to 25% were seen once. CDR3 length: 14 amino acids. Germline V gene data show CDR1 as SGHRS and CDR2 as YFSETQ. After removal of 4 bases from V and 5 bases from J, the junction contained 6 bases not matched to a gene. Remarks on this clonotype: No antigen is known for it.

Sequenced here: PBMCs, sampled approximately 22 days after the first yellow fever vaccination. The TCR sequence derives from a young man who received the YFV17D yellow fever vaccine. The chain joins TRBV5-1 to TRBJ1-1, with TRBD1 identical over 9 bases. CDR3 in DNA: TGCGCCAGCAGCGGGACAGGGAGCGGGACTGAAGCTTTCTTT. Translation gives CASSGTGSGTEAFF.